The rows below give T cell receptor beta chains drawn from one sample of a study of cytomegalovirus exposure and HLA in healthy donors. Clones were read by immunoSEQ multiplex PCR, and TCRdb kept only the in-frame ones, dropping some. The sample comprises about 98,000 clones, under 80% of which are singletons, and about 1.8% rests with the top ten. Sequences were obtained from PBMCs. The source is a male donor in good health and CMV-seronegative. The CDR3 runs from the conserved cysteine through the conserved F or W. The D gene is left open where the match is weak.

v_gene | d_gene | CDR3aa
TRBV7-8 | - | CASSLSNSPNTEAFF
TRBV28 | TRBD1 | CASSIQGAVTEAFF
TRBV6-5 | TRBD1 | CASSWGQGNTEAFF
TRBV15 | TRBD1 | CATSRTTDRGTSDTQYF
TRBV4-3 | - | CASSQDGTVEETQYF
TRBV28 | TRBD2 | CASSPPSGSYEQYF
TRBV6-4 | - | CASSESRVTYNEQFF
TRBV19 | - | CASSIGQSNEQFF
TRBV6-5 | TRBD2 | CASSKAGGWEQYF
TRBV6-1 | TRBD2 | CASSELAGGLSEQYF
TRBV27 | - | CASSSGWMGRRYEQYF